These 30 T cell receptor beta chains originate from one sample sequenced in a study of CD8+CD57+ T cells in acquired aplastic anemia. Only patients with CD8+CD57+ cell expansion on flow cytometry were chosen for sequencing. Profiling of TCR beta VDJ combinations and CDR3 sequences used genomic DNA as template. MiXCR, run by TCRdb on the reads, gives a single entry per CDR3 protein. The sample contains around 430,000 distinct CDR3 sequences, around a third of which appear only once. Sequenced: sorted CD4+, CD8+, or CD8+CD57+ T cells (not recorded which) from PBMCs. These receptors all stem from a human donor with aplastic anemia.

Many counts were recorded for this clonotype. The chain links TRBV7-2 to TRBJ2-7; D is undetermined. The CDR3 covers 13 residues. Germline lookup yields CDR1 SGHTA and CDR2 FQGNSA. Trimming pared 5 bases from V and 2 bases from J, leaving 10 bases between. Here the CDR3 DNA reads TGTGCCAGCAGCCGCGCTGTGACCTACGAGCAGTACTTC. It encodes CASSRAVTYEQYF.

This clonotype was found once. This chain uses TRBV15 with TRBJ2-7; no firm D call. V was trimmed by 0 bases and J by 5 bases, leaving 11 bases between them. The CDR3 is made up of 14 amino acids. Germline CDR1 LNHNV, CDR2 YYDKDF (reference sequence). CDR3 nucleotides: TGTGCCACCAGCAGAGATTCTAAGCAAGACGAGCAGTACTTC. This codes for CATSRDSKQDEQYF.

J is TRBJ2-1 and V is TRBV6-1, with 7 bases fitting TRBD2. The CDR3 has 12 amino acids. Germline loops: CDR1 MNHNS, CDR2 SASEGT. V gave up 6 bases and J gave up 4 bases; unmatched junction bases: 0. The CDR3 DNA reads TGTGCCAGCAGCGGGGGGTACAATGAGCAGTTCTTC. It is translated as CASSGGYNEQFF.

This clonotype was detected ten times or more. This chain links TRBV7-9 with TRBJ1-6; TRBD1 agrees at 8 bases. The CDR3 has 14 amino acids. Unmatched junction bases numbered 0, after V lost 4 bases and J lost 4 bases. Germline assignment: CDR1 SEHNR and CDR2 FQNEAQ (reference sequence). The CDR3 protein is CASSWDRYNSPLHF. The CDR3 nucleotides are TGTGCCAGCAGCTGGGACAGGTATAATTCACCCCTCCACTTT. Drawing the rest from reference TRBV7-9 and TRBJ1-6, the complete variable domain is DTGVSQNPRHKITKRGQNVTFRCDPISEHNRLYWYRQTLGQGPEFLTYFQNEAQLEKSRLLSDRFSAERPKGSFSTLEIQRTEQGDSAMYLCASSWDRYNSPLHFGNGTRLTVT.

This clonotype has a count of ten or more. V usage is TRBV11-1 and J usage is TRBJ1-6; D is uncertain. Trimming shortened V by 6 bases and J by 7 bases, and 13 bases separated the two germline ends. CDR3 length equals 14 residues. The germline V gene encodes CDR1 SGHAT and CDR2 FQDESV (reference sequence). The CDR3 reads CASSLTGGNSPLHF. For the CDR3, the DNA is TGTGCCAGCAGTTTAACGGGTGGGAATTCACCCCTCCACTTT.

This clonotype occurred a few times. V usage is TRBV6-1 and J usage is TRBJ1-2; D unclear. Germline CDR1 is MNHNS and CDR2 is SASEGT. This CDR3 region has 13 residues. Deletions cut 5 bases from V and 2 bases from J, with 9 bases between. The CDR3 here is CASSKIENYGYTF. CDR3 DNA: TGTGCCAGCAGTAAGATTGAAAACTATGGCTACACCTTC.

On this clonotype: This may be a read error, as it is one base from a much larger clone. This CDR3 reads CASSPQTGTVHEQYF. CDR3 nucleotides: TGTGCCAGCAGCCCACAGACAGGAACGGTCCACGAGCAGTACTTC. The chain couples TRBV9 to TRBJ2-7; TRBD1 is a possible D gene (6 bases). Trimming stripped 4 bases from V and 5 bases from J, with 19 bases between. Germline assignment: CDR1 SGDLS and CDR2 YYNGEE. The CDR3 is made up of 15 amino acids.

This clonotype was recorded a few times. The J gene is TRBJ1-5, the V gene TRBV6-2 or TRBV6-3; 7 bases line up with TRBD1. Germline-derived CDR1 and CDR2 are MNHEY and SVGEGT. V was pared by 5 bases and J by 5 bases, with 9 bases of the junction left unmatched. The CDR3 extends over 15 amino acids. This chain's CDR3 is CASSTIRDRDQPQHF. The CDR3 coding sequence is TGTGCCAGCAGTACCATCCGGGACAGAGATCAGCCCCAGCATTTT.

This clonotype appeared many times. This sequence joins TRBV20-1 and TRBJ2-7; D gene unclear. CDR1 and CDR2 (germline): DFQATT, SNEGSKA (reference sequence). The CDR3 covers 13 residues. V lost 0 bases and J lost 5, with 11 bases in between. CDR3: CSARDLKGHEQYF. The DNA for the CDR3 is TGCAGTGCTAGAGATCTCAAAGGCCACGAGCAGTACTTC.

The CDR3 DNA reads as TGTGCCAGCCGACCACAGCGGGGCACTAGCACAGATACGCAGTATTTT. Amino acid sequence: CASRPQRGTSTDTQYF. V usage is TRBV6-1 and J usage is TRBJ2-3, with 7 positions matching TRBD2. V dropped 8 bases and J dropped 0; count of bases not matched to a gene: 11. The CDR3 length is 16 residues. CDR1 and CDR2 (germline): MNHNS, SASEGT.

This clonotype has more than one count but fewer than ten. This chain links TRBV5-6 with TRBJ2-2, with D possibly being TRBD2 (6 bases). Trimming cost V 0 bases and J 1 base, with 7 bases left between them. The V gene's germline CDR1 is SGHDT and CDR2 YYEEEE. The CDR3 is made up of 15 amino acids. The CDR3 is CASSLVGGNTGELFF. For the CDR3, the DNA is TGTGCCAGCAGCTTGGTGGGGGGGAACACCGGGGAGCTGTTTTTT.

This clonotype was counted a few times. The gene calls are TRBV4-3 and TRBJ2-3; no clear D. The germline V gene encodes CDR1 LGHNA and CDR2 YSLEER. The CDR3 is 13 residues long. V lost 0 bases to trimming and J lost 10 bases, with 11 bases between them. The CDR3 loop reads CASSQESWTAQYF. The DNA of the CDR3 is TGCGCCAGCAGCCAAGAATCCTGGACGGCGCAGTATTTT.

This clonotype showed up just a few times. V and J are TRBV19 and TRBJ1-4; D unresolved. Germline values: CDR1 LNHDA, CDR2 SQIVND (reference sequence). The CDR3 is 15 amino acids. V dropped 3 bases and J dropped 2 bases, with 10 bases sitting between them. The CDR3 nucleotides read TGTGCCAGTAGTATTGGAGGCTTGACTAATGAAAAACTGTTTTTT. Protein product: CASSIGGLTNEKLFF.

Only a few counts were recorded for this clonotype. The chain employs TRBV7-3 and TRBJ2-2, with TRBD2 identical over 10 bases. Trimming removed 5 bases from V and 4 bases from J; junction bases left unmatched: 7. The CDR3 spans 16 residues. Germline V CDR1 and CDR2: SGHTA, FQGTGA. CDR3 residues: CASSSSGGALTGELFF. In DNA form, the CDR3 reads TGTGCCAGCAGCAGCAGCGGGGGGGCCCTCACCGGGGAGCTGTTTTTT.

This clonotype was seen at least ten times. At one end the junction does not follow the germline gene, possibly because of a read error. This chain links TRBV7-7 with TRBJ2-2; 9 bases agree with TRBD1. The CDR3 is made up of 14 amino acids. The germline gives CDR1 SSHAT, CDR2 FNYEAQ (reference sequence). CDR3 sequence reads: CASSPSTGGGELFF. The CDR3 DNA sequence: TGTGCTAGCAGCCCGTCGACAGGGGGCGGGGAGCTGTTTTTT.

The chain joins TRBV5-5 to TRBJ2-6, with a weak D call TRBD2 (5 bases). Germline CDR1 reads SGHKS; CDR2 reads YYEKEE (reference sequence). V gave up 4 bases and J gave up 0 bases, with 8 bases separating them. The CDR3 runs 15 residues. For the CDR3, the DNA is TGTGCCAGCAGCGACGGACTCTCTGGGGCCAACGTCCTGACTTTC. Translated, it gives CASSDGLSGANVLTF.

A word on this clonotype: Mismatch with germline at one junction end may stem from a read error. The CDR3 coding sequence is TGCGCCATCAGTGAGAACACAGATACGCAGTATTTT. Its protein is CAISENTDTQYF. V gene TRBV10-2 combines with J gene TRBJ2-3; D ambiguous. The CDR3 has 12 residues. Germline CDR1 reads WSHSY; CDR2 reads SAAADI.

Only a few counts were recorded for this clonotype. This CDR3 is CASSAQGTGTDTQYF. CDR3 nucleotides: TGTGCCAGCAGTGCCCAGGGTACAGGCACAGATACGCAGTATTTT. V and J are TRBV27 and TRBJ2-3, with a weak D call TRBD1 (5 bases). CDR3 length: 15 residues. V shed 5 bases and J shed 1 base, with 13 bases lying between them. Germline V gene data show CDR1 as MNHEY and CDR2 as SMNVEV (reference sequence).

The chain joins TRBV20-1 to TRBJ2-2; 7 bases are shared with TRBD1. The germline gives CDR1 DFQATT, CDR2 SNEGSKA (reference sequence). There are 14 residues in the CDR3. The V segment lost 2 bases and the J segment 3 bases; nucleotides outside the gene matches: 3. CDR3 region: CSARSGQYTGELFF. CDR3 DNA sequence: TGCAGTGCTAGATCGGGACAGTACACCGGGGAGCTGTTTTTT.

The V and J genes are TRBV2 and TRBJ1-1; D is uncertain. Trimming cost V 3 bases and J 7 bases, with 12 bases left between them. The length of the CDR3 is 13 residues. Germline-derived CDR1 and CDR2 are SNHLY and FYNNEI. CDR3 amino acids: CASSDLGRGEAFF. The CDR3 DNA follows: TGTGCCAGCAGTGACTTGGGTCGGGGTGAAGCTTTCTTT.

This clonotype occurred a few times. The chain carries TRBV20-1 and TRBJ2-1; 7 bases align to TRBD2. This CDR3 has 15 residues. Per germline, CDR1 DFQATT and CDR2 SNEGSKA (reference sequence). Trimming cost V 0 bases and J 2 bases; bases outside gene matches: 4. The CDR3 here is CSARDLAGAYNEQFF. The CDR3 DNA reads as TGCAGTGCTAGAGATCTGGCGGGGGCCTACAATGAGCAGTTCTTC.

Concerning this clonotype itself: A much larger clone differs from this one at a single base, so this may be a read error. The chain uses TRBV11-1 and TRBJ1-3; 9 nucleotides agree with TRBD1. The length of the CDR3 is 17 residues. V lost 0 bases, J lost 4 bases, and 7 bases stayed unmatched. The germline CDR1 and CDR2 sequences are SGHAT and FQDESV (reference sequence). This chain's CDR3 is CASSLAEDRGIGNTIYF. In nucleotides, the CDR3 is TGTGCCAGCAGCTTAGCAGAGGACAGGGGCATCGGAAACACCATATATTTT.

This clonotype was counted a single time. The chain couples TRBV20-1 to TRBJ2-7; no definite D call. This CDR3 is built from 12 residues. The V gene's germline CDR1 is DFQATT and CDR2 SNEGSKA (reference sequence). Trimming stripped 0 bases from V and 4 bases from J, with 7 bases between. CDR3 sequence reads: CSARDVVYEQYF. CDR3 nucleotides: TGCAGTGCTAGAGATGTGGTTTACGAGCAGTACTTC.

This clonotype was found many times. V usage is TRBV20-1 and J usage is TRBJ2-5; D gene ambiguous. This CDR3 has 12 amino acids. CDR1 and CDR2 from the germline V gene are DFQATT and SNEGSKA (reference sequence). Trimming took off 5 bases at V and 1 base at J, with 8 bases between the two ends. The CDR3 reads CSALRFQETQYF. In DNA, the CDR3 is TGCAGTGCTCTCAGGTTCCAAGAGACCCAGTACTTC.

This clonotype was seen ten or more times. The chain has TRBV7-8 and TRBJ1-2; possible D gene TRBD1, 6 bases. Germline loops: CDR1 SGHVS, CDR2 FQNEAQ. The length of the CDR3 is 14 residues. V was shortened by 6 bases and J by 3 bases, with 14 bases between the two germline ends. CDR3 amino acids: CASRDRTEHYGYTF. The DNA of the CDR3 is TGTGCCAGCAGAGACCGGACAGAGCACTATGGCTACACCTTC.

Written as DNA, the CDR3 is TGTGCCAGCAGCCAAGATAATTCGGGCAATGAGCAGTTCTTC. This encodes CASSQDNSGNEQFF. This chain uses TRBV3-1 with TRBJ2-1; D is unclear. Trimming left V 0 bases short and J 6 bases short, with 9 bases between. The CDR3 loop spans 14 amino acids. CDR1 and CDR2 from the germline V gene are LGHDT and YNNKEL (reference sequence).

The chain links TRBV14 to TRBJ1-1; D gene ambiguous. Trimming removed 4 bases from V and 3 bases from J, with 12 bases in between. The CDR3 has 14 amino acids. Germline loops: CDR1 SGHDN, CDR2 FVKESK. CDR3 region: CASSPDLGDTEAFF. In DNA, the CDR3 is TGTGCCAGCAGCCCAGACCTTGGGGACACTGAAGCTTTCTTT.

This clonotype was counted a single time. CDR3 amino acids: CASFRGQGRDSPLHF. The CDR3 coding sequence is TGTGCCAGCTTCCGTGGACAGGGTCGGGATTCACCCCTCCACTTT. The chain links TRBV2 to TRBJ1-6; 8 bases line up with TRBD1. Trimming removed 8 bases from V and 8 bases from J; junction bases left unmatched: 11. Germline CDR1 and CDR2: SNHLY and FYNNEI. The CDR3 loop spans 15 amino acids.

The chain links TRBV20-1 to TRBJ2-7, with D tentatively TRBD2 (5 bases). The germline V gene has CDR1 DFQATT and CDR2 SNEGSKA (reference sequence). Trimming shortened V by 6 bases and J by 2 bases, and 14 bases separated the two germline ends. The CDR3 loop spans 13 amino acids. The CDR3 region is CSASGQLTYEQYF. The CDR3, as DNA: TGCAGTGCCAGCGGTCAGCTCACCTACGAGCAGTACTTC.

The sample holds a few counts of this clonotype. The chain joins TRBV20-1 to TRBJ2-1, with a possible D match to TRBD1 (5 bases). The CDR3 sequence is 14 residues long. Trimming took off 3 bases at V and 8 bases at J, with 17 bases between the two ends. Germline CDR1 is DFQATT and CDR2 is SNEGSKA (reference sequence). The CDR3 reads CSASREGEQYEQFF. Written as DNA, the CDR3 is TGCAGTGCTAGTAGGGAAGGGGAACAATATGAGCAGTTCTTC.